Listed here is a single T cell receptor (beta chain). This sample is drawn from a study of shared clonotypes between healthy human individuals. V lost 7 bases and J lost 6; bases outside the gene matches: 12. The CDR3 contains 16 residues. Per germline, CDR1 MGHDK and CDR2 SYGVNS. Using immunoSEQ multiplex PCR, the repertoire was profiled, and TCRdb retains in-frame clones only, with some absent. The table has roughly 2.6 million clones, around nine tenths seen once. This chain connects TRBV25-1 to TRBJ2-1; TRBD2 matches at 10 bases. The TCR was taken from a man younger than 35 in good health. The material sequenced was naive CD4+ T cells sorted from blood. Regarding subset: CD45RA+ positively selected. The CDR3 DNA sequence: TGTGCCAGCACCCCCAGGTCTAGCGGGAGTGGCAATGAGCAGTTCTTC. Translation: CASTPRSSGSGNEQFF. The full variable domain, with the rest looked up from reference TRBV25-1 and TRBJ2-1, is EADIYQTPRYLVIGTGKKITLECSQTMGHDKMYWYQQDPGMELHLIHYSYGVNSTEKGDLSSESTVSRIRTEHFPLTLESARPSHTSQYLCASTPRSSGSGNEQFFGPGTRLTVL.